A single sample is the source of the 14 T cell receptor beta chains below, sequenced in a study of T cells in Graves' hyperthyroidism and ophthalmopathy. Amplified TCR beta CDR3 regions derived from RNA transcripts. The study used the HTBI primer set for a first-round RT-PCR of the TCR CDR3. Using its own MiXCR run on the multiplex PCR reads, TCRdb lists one record per CDR3 protein. The sample includes hundreds of thousands of distinct CDR3 sequences, approximately 25% of them seen just once. Sample: blood. These receptor sequences come from a woman aged 25 to 39 with Graves' ophthalmopathy.

Ten or more counts support this clonotype. V and J are TRBV19 and TRBJ2-5; D may be TRBD1 (6 bases). Trimming stripped 9 bases from V and 5 bases from J, with 13 bases between. Germline V gene sequence: CDR1 LNHDA, CDR2 SQIVND (reference sequence). The CDR3 length is 12 residues. CDR3: CASSQGQETQYF. Written as DNA, the CDR3 is TGTGCCAGCAGTCAGGGGCAGGAGACCCAGTACTTC.

This clonotype was counted ten times or more. This chain links TRBV6-5 with TRBJ1-2; TRBD1 might be the D (6 bases). This CDR3 region has 14 residues. CDR1 and CDR2 (germline): MNHEY, SVGAGI. V lost 2 bases and J lost 2, with 9 bases in between. The CDR3: CASSYDRTNYGYTF. CDR3 in DNA: TGTGCCAGCAGTTACGACAGGACCAACTATGGCTACACCTTC.

The chain uses TRBV7-7 and TRBJ2-7; the D gene is possibly TRBD2 (6 bases). This CDR3 has 13 residues. V dropped 5 bases and J dropped 6 bases, with 14 bases sitting between them. Looked up from germline, CDR1 is SSHAT and CDR2 is FNYEAQ (reference sequence). The chain's CDR3 is CASSASLGGEQYF. CDR3 DNA sequence: TGTGCCAGCAGCGCTTCCCTGGGGGGCGAGCAGTACTTC.

This chain links TRBV7-2 with TRBJ2-5; D is ambiguous. Germline V gene sequence: CDR1 SGHTA, CDR2 FQGNSA. This CDR3 is built from 12 residues. V was clipped by 5 bases and J by 5 bases, with 9 bases between them. This CDR3 is CASSKGGETQYF. The CDR3, as DNA: TGTGCCAGCAGCAAGGGTGGCGAGACCCAGTACTTC.

This clonotype was detected only a few times. The V gene is TRBV18, the J gene TRBJ1-5; D unclear. V lost 6 bases, J lost 2 bases, and 11 bases lay in between. This CDR3 comprises 14 residues. CDR1 and CDR2 (germline): KGHSH, LQKENI. CDR3 nucleotide sequence: TGTGCCAGCTCCCTGCGGTGGGGCAATCAGCCCCAGCATTTT. Protein: CASSLRWGNQPQHF.

At least ten counts were recorded for this clonotype. V and J are TRBV20-1 and TRBJ2-7; 13 bases line up with TRBD2. Trimming cost V 5 bases and J 4 bases; bases outside gene matches: 5. This CDR3 is 14 amino acids long. CDR1 is DFQATT, CDR2 SNEGSKA, per germline (reference sequence). The CDR3 protein is CSADTSGGEYEQYF. The CDR3 nucleotides are TGCAGTGCTGACACTAGCGGGGGGGAGTACGAGCAGTACTTC.

Ten or more counts support this clonotype. This chain connects TRBV10-3 to TRBJ2-2; D is unclear. V shed 0 bases and J shed 0 bases, with 8 bases lying between them. This CDR3 has 16 residues. Per germline, CDR1 ENHRY and CDR2 SYGVKD. CDR3 DNA: TGTGCCATCAGTGAGTCCCGGATTCCGAACACCGGGGAGCTGTTTTTT. It encodes CAISESRIPNTGELFF.

This clonotype was detected a few times. The CDR3 DNA is TGTGCCAGCAGGGTCTGGGGTGAGACAGATACGCAGTATTTT. Its protein product is CASRVWGETDTQYF. The genes are TRBV6-1 and TRBJ2-3, with unresolved D. The V end was cut by 6 bases, the J end by 3 bases, with 13 bases between. This CDR3 has 14 amino acids. The V gene's germline CDR1 is MNHNS and CDR2 SASEGT.

This clonotype was recorded many times. The V call is TRBV7-2, the J call TRBJ2-7, with 12 positions matching TRBD1. V trimming: 5 bases; J trimming: 4 bases; junction bases outside the gene matches: 9. CDR3 length: 16 amino acids. The germline V gene encodes CDR1 SGHTA and CDR2 FQGNSA. The CDR3 spells CASSDEGQGAGYEQYF. The CDR3 nucleotides read TGTGCCAGCAGCGATGAGGGACAGGGGGCGGGTTACGAGCAGTACTTC.

Note on this clonotype: One end of the junction fails to match germline, which may point to a read error. The rearrangement links TRBV6-2 or TRBV6-3 to TRBJ1-1; the match to TRBD1 covers 8 bases. CDR3 size: 18 residues. Germline CDR1 is MNHEY and CDR2 is SVGEGT. Here the CDR3 reads CASSYYTPAQGANAEAFF. The CDR3 DNA follows: TGTGCCAGCAGTTACTATACACCCGCGCAGGGGGCGAACGCTGAAGCTTTCTTT.

Concerning this clonotype itself: A much larger clone lies one base from this, so it may be a read error. The V call is TRBV28, the J call TRBJ1-1; D not resolved. This CDR3 contains 13 residues. The germline CDR1 and CDR2 sequences are MDHEN and SYDVKM. CDR3 amino acids: CACSIDLGSEAFF. Here the CDR3 DNA reads TGTGCCTGCAGTATCGACCTGGGTTCTGAAGCTTTCTTT.

This clonotype was detected only a few times. A much larger clonotype is one base distant, so this may be a read error. V and J are TRBV30 and TRBJ1-2; 8 nucleotides align to TRBD1. Germline lookup yields CDR1 GTSNPN and CDR2 SVGIG (reference sequence). This CDR3 comprises 14 residues. The CDR3, as DNA: TGTGCTTCGCTTTCCGTCAGGGGGCGAGGTGGCTACACCTTC. Protein: CASLSVRGRGGYTF. The full variable domain, rest sourced from reference TRBV30 and TRBJ1-2, is SQTIHQWPATLVQPVGSPLSLECTVEGTSNPNLYWYRQAAGRGLQLLFYSVGIGQISSEVPQNLSASRPQDRQFILSSKKLLLSDSGFYLCASLSVRGRGGYTFGSGTRLTVV.

This clonotype was counted at least ten times. The CDR3 spells CASSYSMGTSGGAAQYF. CDR3 DNA sequence: TGTGCCAGCAGTTACTCGATGGGGACTAGCGGGGGGGCCGCGCAGTACTTC. The chain couples TRBV6-5 to TRBJ2-7; 16 bases align to TRBD2. V was clipped by 0 bases and J by 9 bases; unmatched bases: 8. The CDR3 contains 17 residues. Per germline, CDR1 MNHEY and CDR2 SVGAGI.

This clonotype was seen ten or more times. V usage is TRBV7-2 and J usage is TRBJ1-1; D is ambiguous. The CDR3 covers 15 residues. Trimming took off 1 base at V and 3 bases at J, with 12 bases between the two ends. Germline CDR1 and CDR2: SGHTA and FQGNSA. CDR3 sequence reads: CASSLGIQQDTEAFF. Here the CDR3 DNA reads TGTGCCAGCAGCTTAGGGATCCAGCAGGACACTGAAGCTTTCTTT. The full variable domain, with the rest looked up from reference TRBV7-2 and TRBJ1-1, is GAGVSQSPSNKVTEKGKDVELRCDPISGHTALYWYRQSLGQGLEFLIYFQGNSAPDKSGLPSDRFSAERTGGSVSTLTIQRTQQEDSAVYLCASSLGIQQDTEAFFGQGTRLTVV.